The next 31 T cell receptor beta chains were all read from a single sample in a study of patients and donors after allogeneic stem cell transplantation. Each CDR3 protein is one row after TCRdb ran MiXCR on the RT-PCR reads. This table holds roughly 190,000 distinct CDR3 sequences, 40% to 45% found once. Sequenced sample: blood, either unsorted or a sorted T cell fraction (not recorded which). Receptors originate from a human donor who was either an allogeneic HSCT recipient or a stem cell or donor lymphocyte infusion donor (not recorded which). It is not recorded whose cells these are; they may come from a transplant donor.

This clonotype was found once. This chain links TRBV5-1 with TRBJ2-4; TRBD1 might be the D (5 bases). V was trimmed by 4 bases and J by 5 bases, leaving 10 bases between them. The CDR3 covers 13 residues. From germline, CDR1 is SGHRS and CDR2 YFSETQ. CDR3 sequence (DNA): TGCGCCAGCAGCCCGCCGACAGAAAACATTCAGTACTTC. This gives the protein CASSPPTENIQYF.

This chain links TRBV7-9 with TRBJ2-3, with D possibly TRBD2 on 6 matching bases. The CDR3 has 13 amino acids. From germline, CDR1 is SEHNR and CDR2 FQNEAQ (reference sequence). Trimming removed 8 bases from V and 0 bases from J, with 9 bases in between. For the CDR3, the DNA is TGTGCCAGCTCTAGCGAAAGCACAGATACGCAGTATTTT. Translating it yields CASSSESTDTQYF.

This clonotype has a handful of counts. V usage is TRBV4-3 and J usage is TRBJ1-2; 8 bases match TRBD1. V lost 4 bases and J lost 6; bases outside the gene matches: 7. This CDR3 is built from 14 residues. Germline assignment: CDR1 LGHNA and CDR2 YSLEER. The CDR3 nucleotides read TGCGCCAGCAGCCCAGTACAGGGGGATCATGGCTACACCTTC. Protein product: CASSPVQGDHGYTF.

The chain combines TRBV29-1 with TRBJ1-1; no definite D call. Germline-derived CDR1 and CDR2 are SQVTM and ANQGSEA. The CDR3 is 11 residues long. The V and J ends lost 4 bases and 3 bases respectively, with 6 bases between them. CDR3 nucleotide sequence: TGCAGCGTTGGTCTGGACACTGAAGCTTTCTTT. It encodes CSVGLDTEAFF.

V is TRBV11-1 and J is TRBJ2-5; D call uncertain. This CDR3 has 12 residues. V gave up 2 bases and J gave up 5 bases, with 6 bases separating them. The germline CDR1 and CDR2 sequences are SGHAT and FQDESV (reference sequence). CDR3 nucleotide sequence: TGTGCCAGCAGCTTACAGAAGGAGACCCAGTACTTC. This codes for CASSLQKETQYF.

The chain combines TRBV12-3 or TRBV12-4 with TRBJ1-2; D ambiguous. V dropped 0 bases and J dropped 8 bases, with 10 bases sitting between them. The CDR3 sequence is 13 residues long. Here the CDR3 DNA reads TGTGCCAGCAGTTTAGCAGGGCTCAGAGGCTACACCTTC. Translated: CASSLAGLRGYTF.

The chain employs TRBV4-3 and TRBJ1-1; 10 bases are shared with TRBD1. CDR3 size: 14 residues. Germline V gene data show CDR1 as LGHNA and CDR2 as YSLEER. After removal of 4 bases from V and 3 bases from J, the junction contained 2 bases not matched to a gene. This CDR3 reads CASSPGQGDTEAFF. CDR3 in DNA: TGCGCCAGCAGCCCAGGACAGGGGGACACTGAAGCTTTCTTT.

The CDR3 DNA follows: TGTGCCAGCAGCTTAATGAGCCTAGCGGGTTCCTACAATGAGCAGTTCTTC. It is translated as CASSLMSLAGSYNEQFF. The chain carries TRBV7-3 and TRBJ2-1; 8 nucleotides match TRBD2. With V trimmed by 1 base and J by 1 base, 6 bases remained unmatched. The CDR3 sequence is 17 residues long. The germline gives CDR1 SGHTA, CDR2 FQGTGA.

This clonotype has just a few counts. V usage is TRBV29-1 and J usage is TRBJ1-1; 11 bases line up with TRBD1. CDR1 SQVTM and CDR2 ANQGSEA come from the germline V gene. The V and J ends lost 7 bases and 4 bases, in that order; junction bases with no gene match: 5. CDR3 length: 13 residues. In DNA form, the CDR3 reads TGCAGCGCAGGCGGGACAGGGGGCACTGAAGCTTTCTTT. It translates to CSAGGTGGTEAFF.

In its sample, this clonotype was seen many times. This chain links TRBV7-9 with TRBJ1-4, with D possibly matching TRBD1 (6 bases). From germline, CDR1 is SEHNR and CDR2 FQNEAQ (reference sequence). The CDR3 contains 16 residues. V was clipped by 4 bases and J by 3 bases, with 15 bases between them. The CDR3 sequence: CASSSNGGGSNEKLFF. The CDR3 DNA reads as TGTGCCAGCAGCTCCAATGGTGGGGGCTCTAATGAAAAACTGTTTTTT.

This clonotype was seen only a few times. The genes are TRBV28 and TRBJ1-2; D unclear. Germline CDR1 is MDHEN and CDR2 is SYDVKM. The CDR3 loop spans 15 amino acids. The V end lost 2 bases, the J end lost 4 bases, and 14 bases lay between the germline ends. The CDR3: CASSLIGAELYGYTF. The CDR3 region has the DNA TGTGCCAGCAGTTTAATTGGCGCCGAGCTCTATGGCTACACCTTC.

This clonotype was counted between two and nine times. The genes are TRBV7-9 and TRBJ1-1, with TRBD1 identical over 7 bases. CDR3 length equals 13 residues. The germline CDR1 and CDR2 sequences are SEHNR and FQNEAQ (reference sequence). J lost 3 bases, V lost 5 bases, and 3 bases had no gene match. The CDR3 is CASSIDRDTEAFF. DNA for the CDR3: TGTGCCAGCAGCATCGACAGGGACACTGAAGCTTTCTTT.

The rearrangement joins TRBV5-1 to TRBJ1-1; the D gene is possibly TRBD1 (5 bases). V gave up 1 base and J gave up 6 bases, with 10 bases separating them. Germline V gene data show CDR1 as SGHRS and CDR2 as YFSETQ. CDR3 length: 13 residues. The chain's CDR3 is CASSLIGTSEAFF. The CDR3 nucleotides read TGCGCCAGCAGCTTGATTGGGACCTCTGAAGCTTTCTTT.

The chain uses TRBV7-2 and TRBJ2-1; TRBD1 agrees at 9 bases. V shed 5 bases, J shed 7 bases, and the junction held 9 bases outside the gene matches. CDR3 length: 15 amino acids. Germline V CDR1 and CDR2: SGHTA, FQGNSA. CDR3: CASSPEGQGGNEQFF. In nucleotides, the CDR3 is TGTGCCAGCAGCCCCGAGGGACAGGGCGGAAATGAGCAGTTCTTC.

This chain connects TRBV29-1 to TRBJ2-7, with D perhaps TRBD1 (5 bases). The CDR3 length is 14 residues. V lost 6 bases, J lost 0 bases, and 15 bases lay in between. Germline assignment: CDR1 SQVTM and CDR2 ANQGSEA. CDR3: CSVVDRMYSYEQYF. The CDR3 coding sequence is TGCAGCGTAGTAGACAGAATGTACTCCTACGAGCAGTACTTC.

DNA of the CDR3: TGTGCCAGCAGCTTAGTCGGTAGCGCCGAGAATGAGCAGTTCTTC. Translation gives CASSLVGSAENEQFF. The V call is TRBV7-9, the J call TRBJ2-1, with D perhaps matching TRBD2 (5 bases). Germline values: CDR1 SEHNR, CDR2 FQNEAQ (reference sequence). The CDR3 loop spans 15 amino acids. With 1 base removed from V and 7 bases from J, the gap between germline ends came to 14 bases.

This sequence joins TRBV6-5 and TRBJ2-1; D not certain. CDR1 and CDR2 from the germline V gene are MNHEY and SVGAGI. This CDR3 has 13 amino acids. With 6 bases removed from V and 5 bases from J, the gap between germline ends came to 11 bases. DNA of the CDR3: TGTGCCAGCAGCAGAATCCGTAACAATGAGCAGTTCTTC. Translated: CASSRIRNNEQFF.

V gene TRBV2 combines with J gene TRBJ2-2, with TRBD2 matching over 7 bases. The germline CDR1 and CDR2 sequences are SNHLY and FYNNEI. The CDR3 contains 15 residues. With V trimmed by 7 bases and J by 4 bases, 9 bases remained unmatched. CDR3 region: CASKSGGSRTGELFF. The CDR3 DNA follows: TGTGCCAGCAAGTCGGGCGGGAGTCGCACCGGGGAGCTGTTTTTT.

This clonotype turned up a few times. This rearrangement joins TRBV9 to TRBJ1-2, with a possible D match to TRBD1 (6 bases). V was pared by 3 bases and J by 3 bases, with 9 bases between. The CDR3 contains 13 residues. Per the germline V gene, CDR1 is SGDLS and CDR2 is YYNGEE. For the CDR3, the DNA is TGTGCCAGCAGCGAGGACAGCGACTATGGCTACACCTTC. Translation: CASSEDSDYGYTF.

The chain has TRBV6-2 or TRBV6-3 and TRBJ1-2; D remains ambiguous. Germline V gene sequence: CDR1 MNHEY, CDR2 SVGEGT. This CDR3 is built from 13 residues. The ends were cut back, 2 bases at V and 1 base at J, with 5 bases in the middle. The CDR3 DNA sequence: TGTGCCAGCAGTTACGAAGATAACTATGGCTACACCTTC. Protein product: CASSYEDNYGYTF.

The chain carries TRBV20-1 and TRBJ1-6, with TRBD1 matching 7 bases. This CDR3 contains 12 residues. V trimming: 3 bases; J trimming: 10 bases; junction bases outside the gene matches: 3. The germline V gene has CDR1 DFQATT and CDR2 SNEGSKA (reference sequence). In nucleotides, the CDR3 is TGCAGTGCTAGGAGACAGGGATCACCCCTCCACTTT. The encoded protein is CSARRQGSPLHF.

This clonotype has just a few counts. The CDR3 bases are TGTGCCAGCAGTTACAGGGGAGGCAATGAGCAGTTCTTC. Protein sequence: CASSYRGGNEQFF. The genes are TRBV12-3 or TRBV12-4 and TRBJ2-1; TRBD1 might be the D (7 bases). V was clipped by 4 bases and J by 6 bases, with 10 bases between them. This CDR3 spans 13 amino acids.

In this sample, this clonotype turned up a few times. CDR3 loop: CASSYSGQERNTIYF. CDR3 nucleotide sequence: TGTGCCAGCAGTTATTCCGGACAGGAGCGAAACACCATATATTTT. The chain is built from TRBV6-6 and TRBJ1-3; 7 bases fit TRBD1. The V gene's germline CDR1 is MNHNY and CDR2 SVGAGI (reference sequence). The CDR3 contains 15 residues. V lost 3 bases and J lost 5; bases outside the gene matches: 7.

This clonotype was seen only a few times. This chain connects TRBV27 to TRBJ1-1, with D uncertain. This CDR3 has 13 amino acids. CDR1 MNHEY and CDR2 SMNVEV come from the germline V gene (reference sequence). The V end lost 5 bases, the J end lost 7 bases, and 14 bases lay between the germline ends. In DNA, the CDR3 is TGTGCCAGCAGTCGACGGAAAGGGCATGAAGCTTTCTTT. The encoded protein is CASSRRKGHEAFF.

This chain links TRBV4-1 with TRBJ2-1; 7 bases agree with TRBD2. This CDR3 has 15 residues. With 4 bases clipped from V and 0 bases from J, the junction kept 3 bases outside the gene matches. Germline V gene lookup returns CDR1 MGHRA and CDR2 YSYEKL. The CDR3 region is CASSPGGSSYNEQFF. The CDR3 DNA is TGCGCCAGCAGCCCGGGCGGGAGCTCCTACAATGAGCAGTTCTTC.

This clonotype was counted between two and nine times. The J gene is TRBJ1-5, the V gene TRBV10-3; D not resolved. The CDR3 runs to 14 residues. From germline, CDR1 is ENHRY and CDR2 SYGVKD. V shed 3 bases and J shed 0 bases, with 6 bases lying between them. The CDR3 loop is CAISDENSNQPQHF. CDR3 nucleotide sequence: TGTGCCATCAGTGACGAAAATAGCAATCAGCCCCAGCATTTT.

The V gene is TRBV5-5, the J gene TRBJ2-2, with TRBD2 as a possible D gene (5 bases). The CDR3 length is 14 residues. Trimming removed 2 bases at V and 6 bases at J, with 11 bases between. Per germline, CDR1 SGHKS and CDR2 YYEKEE (reference sequence). The CDR3 spells CASSFVGGPGELFF. The CDR3 region has the DNA TGTGCCAGCAGCTTTGTAGGAGGTCCCGGGGAGCTGTTTTTT.

CDR3 DNA sequence: TGCAGTGCCATACTAAACATTCAGTACTTC. It is translated as CSAILNIQYF. The chain couples TRBV20-1 to TRBJ2-4; unclear D gene. This CDR3 has 10 residues. Germline-derived CDR1 and CDR2 are DFQATT and SNEGSKA (reference sequence). Trimming took off 6 bases at V and 6 bases at J, with 6 bases between the two ends.

This clonotype occurred a few times. The rearrangement joins TRBV12-3 or TRBV12-4 to TRBJ1-1; possible D gene TRBD1, 6 bases. With 6 bases removed from V and 4 bases from J, the gap between germline ends came to 9 bases. The CDR3 extends over 12 amino acids. CDR3 nucleotides: TGTGCCAGCAGGCCAGGGGTCACTGAAGCTTTCTTT. Protein: CASRPGVTEAFF.

V usage is TRBV2 and J usage is TRBJ2-7; no clear D gene. Germline values: CDR1 SNHLY, CDR2 FYNNEI. The V end was cut by 5 bases, the J end by 2 bases, with 10 bases between. The CDR3 spans 13 residues. CDR3 protein: CASSPLVTYEQYF. The CDR3 nucleotides read TGTGCCAGCAGTCCTCTAGTTACCTACGAGCAGTACTTC.

V and J are TRBV3-1 and TRBJ2-1; D possibly uses TRBD1 or TRBD2 (5 bases each). Looked up from germline, CDR1 is LGHDT and CDR2 is YNNKEL (reference sequence). This CDR3 has 12 amino acids. Trimming removed 3 bases at V and 9 bases at J, with 9 bases between. This CDR3 is CASSQGTGEQFF. In nucleotides, the CDR3 is TGTGCCAGCAGCCAGGGGACGGGTGAGCAGTTCTTC.